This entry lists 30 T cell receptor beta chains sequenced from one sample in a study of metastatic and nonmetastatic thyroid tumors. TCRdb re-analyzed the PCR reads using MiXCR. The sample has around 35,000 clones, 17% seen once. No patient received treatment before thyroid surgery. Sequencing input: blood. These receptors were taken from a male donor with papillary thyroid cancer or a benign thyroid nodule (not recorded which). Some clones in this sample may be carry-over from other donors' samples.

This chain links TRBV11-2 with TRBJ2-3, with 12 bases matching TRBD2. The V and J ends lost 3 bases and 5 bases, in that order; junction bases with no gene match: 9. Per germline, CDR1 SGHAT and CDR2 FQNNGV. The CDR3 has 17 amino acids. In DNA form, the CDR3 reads TGTGCCAGCAGCTTCCCTCTAGCGGGGGGGCCAGAAGATACGCAGTATTTT. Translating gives CASSFPLAGGPEDTQYF.

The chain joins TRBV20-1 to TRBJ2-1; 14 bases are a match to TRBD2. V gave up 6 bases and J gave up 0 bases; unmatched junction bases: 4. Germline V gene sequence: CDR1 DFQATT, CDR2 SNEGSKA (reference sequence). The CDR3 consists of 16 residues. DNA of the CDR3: TGCAGTGCAGTGACTAGCGGGAGGGCCTCCTACAATGAGCAGTTCTTC. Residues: CSAVTSGRASYNEQFF.

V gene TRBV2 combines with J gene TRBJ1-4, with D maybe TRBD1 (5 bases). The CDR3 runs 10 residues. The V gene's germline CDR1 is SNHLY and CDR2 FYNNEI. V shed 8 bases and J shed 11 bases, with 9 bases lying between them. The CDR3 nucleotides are TGTGCCAGCTCCGAGGGGAAACTGTTTTTT. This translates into CASSEGKLFF.

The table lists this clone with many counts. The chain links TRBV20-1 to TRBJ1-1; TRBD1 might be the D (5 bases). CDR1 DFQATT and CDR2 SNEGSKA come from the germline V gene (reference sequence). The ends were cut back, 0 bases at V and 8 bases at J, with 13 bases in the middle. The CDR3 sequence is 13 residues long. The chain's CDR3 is CSAREIQGREAFF. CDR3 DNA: TGCAGTGCTAGAGAAATCCAGGGCAGGGAAGCTTTCTTT.

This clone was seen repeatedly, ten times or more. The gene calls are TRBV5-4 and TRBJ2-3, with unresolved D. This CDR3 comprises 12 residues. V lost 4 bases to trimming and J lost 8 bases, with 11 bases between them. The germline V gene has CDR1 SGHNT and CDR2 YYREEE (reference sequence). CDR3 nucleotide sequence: TGTGCCAGCAGCGCTGACTGGGCTACGCAGTATTTT. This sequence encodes CASSADWATQYF.

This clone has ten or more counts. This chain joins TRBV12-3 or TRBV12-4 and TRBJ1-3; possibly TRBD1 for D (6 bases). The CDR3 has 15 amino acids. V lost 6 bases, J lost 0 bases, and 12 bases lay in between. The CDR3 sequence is CASRGTGHSGNTIYF. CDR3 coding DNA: TGTGCCAGCAGGGGTACAGGGCACTCTGGAAACACCATATATTTT.

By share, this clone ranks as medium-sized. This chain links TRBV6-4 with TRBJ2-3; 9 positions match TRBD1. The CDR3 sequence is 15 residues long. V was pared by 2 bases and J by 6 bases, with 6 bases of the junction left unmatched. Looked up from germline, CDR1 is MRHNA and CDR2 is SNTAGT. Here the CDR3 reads CASSDGDRVSDTQYF. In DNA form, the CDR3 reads TGTGCCAGCAGTGACGGGGACAGGGTGTCCGATACGCAGTATTTT.

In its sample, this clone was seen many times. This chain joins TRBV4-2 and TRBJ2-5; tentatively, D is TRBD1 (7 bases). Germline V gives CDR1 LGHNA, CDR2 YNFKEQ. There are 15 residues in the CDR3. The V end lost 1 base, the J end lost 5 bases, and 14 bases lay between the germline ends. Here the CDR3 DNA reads TGTGCCAGCAGCCAAGGAGACAGGGAGGCGGAGACCCAGTACTTC. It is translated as CASSQGDREAETQYF.

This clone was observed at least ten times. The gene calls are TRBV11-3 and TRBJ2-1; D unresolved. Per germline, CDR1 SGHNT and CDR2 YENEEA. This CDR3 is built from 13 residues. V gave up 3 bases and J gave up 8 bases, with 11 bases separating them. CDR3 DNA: TGTGCCAGCAGCTTGGGTTTAGTTGATGAGCAGTTCTTC. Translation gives CASSLGLVDEQFF.

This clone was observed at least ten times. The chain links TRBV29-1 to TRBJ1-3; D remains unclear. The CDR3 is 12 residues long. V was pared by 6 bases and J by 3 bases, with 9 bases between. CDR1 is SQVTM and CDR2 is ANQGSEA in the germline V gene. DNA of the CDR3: TGCAGCGTGCCCACAGATGGAAACACCATATATTTT. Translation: CSVPTDGNTIYF.

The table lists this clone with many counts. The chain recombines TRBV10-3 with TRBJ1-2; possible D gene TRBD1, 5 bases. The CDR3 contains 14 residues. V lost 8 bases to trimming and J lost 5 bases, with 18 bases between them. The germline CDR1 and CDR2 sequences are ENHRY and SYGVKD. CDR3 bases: TGTGCCATCTCGGGACGCTCTAATTCATATGGCTACACCTTC. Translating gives CAISGRSNSYGYTF.

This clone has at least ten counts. CDR3 nucleotides: TGCGCCAGCCCCCCCCCCCCTAACGATGGGGCCAAAAACATTCAGTACTTC. Translation: CASPPPPNDGAKNIQYF. The J gene is TRBJ2-4, the V gene TRBV10-1, with D unclear. Deletions cut 8 bases from V and 1 base from J, with 21 bases between. The germline V gene encodes CDR1 WNHNN and CDR2 SYGVQD (reference sequence). CDR3 length equals 17 residues.

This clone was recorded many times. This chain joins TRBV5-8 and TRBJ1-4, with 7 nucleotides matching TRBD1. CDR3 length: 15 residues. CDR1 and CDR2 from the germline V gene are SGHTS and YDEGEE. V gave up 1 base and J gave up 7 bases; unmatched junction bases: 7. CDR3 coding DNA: TGTGCCAGCAGCTTGCCGACAGGGTTGCGTGAAAAACTGTTTTTT. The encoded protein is CASSLPTGLREKLFF. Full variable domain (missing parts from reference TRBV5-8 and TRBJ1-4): EAGVTQSPTHLIKTRGQQATLRCSPISGHTSVYWYQQALGLGLQFLLWYDEGEERNRGNFPPRFSGRQFPNYSSELNVNALELEDSALYLCASSLPTGLREKLFFGSGTQLSVL.

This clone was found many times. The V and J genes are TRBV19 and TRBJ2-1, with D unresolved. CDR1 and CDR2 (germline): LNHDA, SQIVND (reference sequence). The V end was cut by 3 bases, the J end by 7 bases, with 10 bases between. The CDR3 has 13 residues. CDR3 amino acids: CASSIQDRNEQFF. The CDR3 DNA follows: TGTGCCAGTAGTATTCAGGACCGAAATGAGCAGTTCTTC.

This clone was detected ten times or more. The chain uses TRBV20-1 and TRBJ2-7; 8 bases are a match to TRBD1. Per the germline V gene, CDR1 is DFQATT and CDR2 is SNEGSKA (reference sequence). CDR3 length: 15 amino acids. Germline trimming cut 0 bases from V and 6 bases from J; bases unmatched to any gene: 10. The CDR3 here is CSARDYRDRFLEQYF. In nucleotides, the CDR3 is TGCAGTGCTAGAGATTACCGGGACAGGTTTCTCGAGCAGTACTTC.

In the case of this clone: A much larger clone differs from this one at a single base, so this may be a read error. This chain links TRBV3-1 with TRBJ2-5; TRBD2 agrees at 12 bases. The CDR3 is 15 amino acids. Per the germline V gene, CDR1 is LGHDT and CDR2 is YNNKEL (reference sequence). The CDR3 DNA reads TGTGCCAACAGCCAATACGGACTAGCGGGGGAGACCCAGTACTTC. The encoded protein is CANSQYGLAGETQYF.

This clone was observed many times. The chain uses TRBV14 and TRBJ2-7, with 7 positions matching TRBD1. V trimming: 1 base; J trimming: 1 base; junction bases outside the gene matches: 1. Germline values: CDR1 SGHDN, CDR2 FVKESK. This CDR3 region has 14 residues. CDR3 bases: TGTGCCAGCAGCCAAGGACAGGGTTCCTACGAGCAGTACTTC. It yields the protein CASSQGQGSYEQYF.

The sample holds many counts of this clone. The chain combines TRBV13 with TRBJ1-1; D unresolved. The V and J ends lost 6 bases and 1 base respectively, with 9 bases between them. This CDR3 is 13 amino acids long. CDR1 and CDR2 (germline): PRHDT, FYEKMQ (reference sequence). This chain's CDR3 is CASRRYRNTEAFF. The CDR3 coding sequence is TGTGCCAGCAGACGTTACAGGAACACTGAAGCTTTCTTT.

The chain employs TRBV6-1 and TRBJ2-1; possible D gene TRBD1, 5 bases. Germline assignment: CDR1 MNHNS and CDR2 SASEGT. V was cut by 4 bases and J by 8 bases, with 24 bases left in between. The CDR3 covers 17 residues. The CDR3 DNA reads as TGTGCCAGCAGTGCACAAACCCAGGGCGGTCAGTTCGATGAGCAGTTCTTC. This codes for CASSAQTQGGQFDEQFF.

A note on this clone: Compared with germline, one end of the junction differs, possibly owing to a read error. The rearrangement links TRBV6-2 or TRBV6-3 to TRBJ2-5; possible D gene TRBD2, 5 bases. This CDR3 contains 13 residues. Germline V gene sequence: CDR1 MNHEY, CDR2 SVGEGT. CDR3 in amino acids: CASSYSARGPQSF. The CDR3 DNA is TGTGCCAGCAGTTACTCTGCGCGAGGGCCTCAATCGTTC.

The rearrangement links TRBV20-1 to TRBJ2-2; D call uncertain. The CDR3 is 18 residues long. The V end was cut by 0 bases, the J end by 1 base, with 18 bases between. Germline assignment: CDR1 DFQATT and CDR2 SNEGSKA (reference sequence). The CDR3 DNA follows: TGCAGTGCTAGAGATCGGGCGTCGGTACAGTGGAACACCGGGGAGCTGTTTTTT. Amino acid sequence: CSARDRASVQWNTGELFF.

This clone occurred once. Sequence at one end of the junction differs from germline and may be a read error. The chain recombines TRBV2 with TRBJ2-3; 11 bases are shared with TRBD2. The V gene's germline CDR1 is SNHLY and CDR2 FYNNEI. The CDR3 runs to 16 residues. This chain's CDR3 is CANIPALAGGTDTQYF. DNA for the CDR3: TGTGCCAACATTCCCGCCCTAGCGGGGGGCACGGATACGCAGTATTTT.

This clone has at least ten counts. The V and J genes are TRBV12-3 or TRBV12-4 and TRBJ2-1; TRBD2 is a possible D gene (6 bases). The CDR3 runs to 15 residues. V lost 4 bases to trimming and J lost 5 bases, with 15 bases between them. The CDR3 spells CASSSRSASDNEQFF. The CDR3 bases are TGTGCCAGCAGTTCGCGCAGTGCTAGCGACAATGAGCAGTTCTTC.

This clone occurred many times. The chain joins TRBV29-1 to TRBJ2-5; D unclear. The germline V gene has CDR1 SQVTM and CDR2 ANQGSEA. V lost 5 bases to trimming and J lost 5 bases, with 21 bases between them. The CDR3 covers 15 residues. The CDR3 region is CSVLLPDRIEETQYF. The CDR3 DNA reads TGCAGCGTTCTTCTCCCGGACCGAATTGAGGAGACCCAGTACTTC.

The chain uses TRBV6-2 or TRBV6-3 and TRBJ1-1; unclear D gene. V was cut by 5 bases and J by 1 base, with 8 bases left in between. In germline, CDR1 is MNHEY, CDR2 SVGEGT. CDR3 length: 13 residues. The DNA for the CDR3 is TGTGCCAGCAGTCAAAGGGAGAACACTGAAGCTTTCTTT. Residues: CASSQRENTEAFF.

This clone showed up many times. The DNA for the CDR3 is TGTGCCAGTAGTATAGGAACCGGGGAGCTGTTTTTT. Translation gives CASSIGTGELFF. The chain recombines TRBV19 with TRBJ2-2; D not certain. This CDR3 has 12 residues. Germline CDR1 reads LNHDA; CDR2 reads SQIVND (reference sequence). Between the trimmed V and J ends, which lost 1 base and 5 bases, there was a span of 2 bases.

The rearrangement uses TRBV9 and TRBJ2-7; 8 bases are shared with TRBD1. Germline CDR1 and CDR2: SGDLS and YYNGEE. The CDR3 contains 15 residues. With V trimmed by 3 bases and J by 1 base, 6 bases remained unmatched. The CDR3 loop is CASSGNRQGSYEQYF. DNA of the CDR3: TGTGCCAGCAGCGGTAACCGACAGGGGTCCTACGAGCAGTACTTC.

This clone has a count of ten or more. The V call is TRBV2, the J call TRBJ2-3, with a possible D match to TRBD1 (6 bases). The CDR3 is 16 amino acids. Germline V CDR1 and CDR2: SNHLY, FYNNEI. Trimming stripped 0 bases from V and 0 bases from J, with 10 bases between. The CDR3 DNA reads TGTGCCAGCAGTGAAGCCGCAGGGGCTAGCACAGATACGCAGTATTTT. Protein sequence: CASSEAAGASTDTQYF. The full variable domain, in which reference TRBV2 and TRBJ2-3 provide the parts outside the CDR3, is EPEVTQTPSHQVTQMGQEVILRCVPISNHLYFYWYRQILGQKVEFLVSFYNNEISEKSEIFDDQFSVERPDGSNFTLKIRSTKLEDSAMYFCASSEAAGASTDTQYFGPGTRLTVL.

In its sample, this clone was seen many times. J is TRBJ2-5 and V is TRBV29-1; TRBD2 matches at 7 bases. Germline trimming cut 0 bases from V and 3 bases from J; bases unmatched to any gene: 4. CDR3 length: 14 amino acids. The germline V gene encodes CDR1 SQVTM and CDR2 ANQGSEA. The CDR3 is CSVEDWGGEETQYF. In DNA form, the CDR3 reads TGCAGCGTTGAAGATTGGGGGGGAGAAGAGACCCAGTACTTC.

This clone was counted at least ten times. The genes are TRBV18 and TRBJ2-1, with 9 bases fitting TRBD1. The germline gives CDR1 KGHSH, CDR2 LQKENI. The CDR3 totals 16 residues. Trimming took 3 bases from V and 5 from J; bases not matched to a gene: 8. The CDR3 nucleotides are TGTGCCAGCTCACCGTTGGTGGGACAGGGCAACAATGAGCAGTTCTTC. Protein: CASSPLVGQGNNEQFF.